This entry lists 22 T cell receptor beta chains sequenced from one sample in a study of blood T cells in healthy people across ages. Primed by a sample-barcoded 5' primer and a J-beta primer mix, a second PCR proceeded for about 7 to 12 cycles. TCRdb ran MiXCR on the 5' RACE reads and lists one entry per CDR3 protein. The sample comprises around 1,000,000 distinct CDR3 sequences, about 25% of which are singletons, and approximately 0.75% rests with the top ten. This same sample was also part of a study on T cells of mothers and their children.

Sequenced material: blood. The source of these receptors is a girl aged 2 to 10 in good health.

The V gene is TRBV5-1, the J gene TRBJ2-5; 9 positions agree with TRBD1. The CDR3 runs 15 residues. The trim removed 3 bases at V and 4 bases at J, leaving 7 bases unmatched. The germline V gene encodes CDR1 SGHRS and CDR2 YFSETQ. The CDR3 reads CASSYGTGFGETQYF. The CDR3 DNA follows: TGCGCCAGCAGCTACGGGACAGGGTTTGGAGAGACCCAGTACTTC.

This clonotype has ten or more counts. The V and J genes are TRBV7-9 and TRBJ2-5; TRBD2 matches 14 bases. The CDR3 totals 16 residues. Germline CDR1 is SEHNR and CDR2 is FQNEAQ (reference sequence). J was trimmed by 4 bases and V by 4 bases; bases with no gene match: 5. CDR3 residues: CASSSPGLAGAETQYF. The DNA of the CDR3 is TGTGCCAGCAGCTCTCCGGGACTAGCGGGGGCAGAGACCCAGTACTTC.

The chain is built from TRBV29-1 and TRBJ1-2; D gene uncertain. CDR1 SQVTM and CDR2 ANQGSEA come from the germline V gene. The CDR3 is 13 amino acids. V lost 7 bases and J lost 6, with 18 bases in between. CDR3: CSAPASEQDGYTF. CDR3 sequence (DNA): TGCAGCGCTCCGGCGTCCGAACAAGATGGCTACACCTTC. Looking up the rest from reference TRBV29-1 and TRBJ1-2 gives the full variable domain: SAVISQKPSRDICQRGTSLTIQCQVDSQVTMMFWYRQQPGQSLTLIATANQGSEATYESGFVIDKFPISRPNLTFSTLTVSNMSPEDSSIYLCSAPASEQDGYTFGSGTRLTVV.

The table lists this clonotype with a few counts. The chain joins TRBV7-9 to TRBJ2-7; either TRBD1 or TRBD2 may fit D (6 bases each). CDR3 length: 14 residues. The V end was cut by 8 bases, the J end by 3 bases, with 17 bases between. Per the germline V gene, CDR1 is SEHNR and CDR2 is FQNEAQ (reference sequence). CDR3 in DNA: TGTGCCAGCCTACAGGGTTCGGGAGTCTACGAGCAGTACTTC. It specifies CASLQGSGVYEQYF.

This clonotype was seen a few times. The V gene is TRBV5-5, the J gene TRBJ2-5, with D perhaps TRBD1 or TRBD2 (5 bases each). Trimming took 0 bases from V and 11 from J, leaving 14 bases between them. CDR3 size: 13 residues. Germline V gene data show CDR1 as SGHKS and CDR2 as YYEKEE (reference sequence). In DNA, the CDR3 is TGTGCCAGCAGCTTGGTGGCGCTAGGGGAGCAGTACTTC. Translated: CASSLVALGEQYF.

This clonotype was seen only a few times. The rearrangement links TRBV2 to TRBJ2-5; D not resolved. The DNA end is more similar to TRBJ2-1, so the J call may be wrong. Looked up from germline, CDR1 is SNHLY and CDR2 is FYNNEI. The CDR3 sequence is 14 residues long. In DNA form, the CDR3 reads TGTGCCAGCAGTGAGAAATTGGCCTACAATGAGCAGTTCTTC. Residues: CASSEKLAYNEQFF.

This clonotype was seen a few times. The chain uses TRBV7-2 and TRBJ2-5; TRBD2 matches 10 bases. Germline-derived CDR1 and CDR2 are SGHTA and FQGNSA. The CDR3 covers 15 residues. The junction had 9 bases not matched to a gene; V was cut back by 6 bases and J by 5 bases. This chain's CDR3 is CASRPSGGAWETQYF. For the CDR3, the DNA is TGTGCCAGCAGACCGAGCGGGGGGGCTTGGGAGACCCAGTACTTC.

The chain carries TRBV3-1 and TRBJ1-2; D remains ambiguous. The ends were cut back, 1 base at V and 6 bases at J, with 9 bases in the middle. This CDR3 contains 13 residues. Germline values: CDR1 LGHDT, CDR2 YNNKEL (reference sequence). The CDR3 nucleotides are TGTGCCAGCAGCCAAGTCGGTTCCGATGGCTACACCTTC. Translated: CASSQVGSDGYTF. Together with reference TRBV3-1 and TRBJ1-2, the CDR3 gives the full variable domain: DTAVSQTPKYLVTQMGNDKSIKCEQNLGHDTMYWYKQDSKKFLKIMFSYNNKELIINETVPNRFSPKSPDKAHLNLHINSLELGDSAVYFCASSQVGSDGYTFGSGTRLTVV.

The V gene is TRBV5-1, the J gene TRBJ2-3, with 7 nucleotides matching TRBD2. Losses at the gene ends were 6 bases for V and 6 bases for J; bases not matched to a gene: 22. The CDR3 totals 18 residues. Germline V gene sequence: CDR1 SGHRS, CDR2 YFSETQ. This chain's CDR3 is CASTAGEAQYDTTDTQYF. The DNA for the CDR3 is TGCGCCAGCACTGCGGGAGAGGCCCAGTACGACACCACGGATACGCAGTATTTT. Complete variable domain (other parts from reference TRBV5-1 and TRBJ2-3): KAGVTQTPRYLIKTRGQQVTLSCSPISGHRSVSWYQQTPGQGLQFLFEYFSETQRNKGNFPGRFSGRQFSNSRSEMNVSTLELGDSALYLCASTAGEAQYDTTDTQYFGPGTRLTVL.

In its sample, this clonotype was seen a few times. The chain combines TRBV7-6 with TRBJ2-7; TRBD1 matches at 9 bases. The CDR3 contains 15 residues. Per germline, CDR1 SGHVS and CDR2 FNYEAQ. J lost 3 bases, V lost 5 bases, and 8 bases had no gene match. CDR3 sequence (DNA): TGTGCCAGCAGCACAAGTCTGGGACAGGGCTACGAGCAGTACTTC. Protein: CASSTSLGQGYEQYF.

A few counts support this clonotype. This rearrangement joins TRBV5-1 to TRBJ1-1; no reliable D call. The CDR3 runs to 14 residues. Trimming pared 5 bases from V and 0 bases from J, leaving 11 bases between. The V gene's germline CDR1 is SGHRS and CDR2 YFSETQ. CDR3: CASSYEEMNTEAFF. CDR3 sequence (DNA): TGCGCCAGCAGTTATGAAGAGATGAACACTGAAGCTTTCTTT.

This clonotype has a handful of counts. The gene calls are TRBV6-4 and TRBJ1-2; possibly TRBD1 for D (5 bases). Per germline, CDR1 MRHNA and CDR2 SNTAGT. The CDR3 consists of 13 residues. Trimming removed 4 bases from V and 2 bases from J, with 8 bases in between. Here the CDR3 reads CASSASGNYGYTF. CDR3 DNA: TGTGCCAGCAGTGCATCAGGGAACTATGGCTACACCTTC.

This clonotype showed up just a few times. The rearrangement links TRBV20-1 to TRBJ2-1; 12 nucleotides line up with TRBD2. The tail of the sequence fits TRBJ2-5 better, so the J call may be wrong. CDR3 length: 14 amino acids. Germline-derived CDR1 and CDR2 are DFQATT and SNEGSKA (reference sequence). Here the CDR3 DNA reads TGCAGTGCTTCGCTAGCGGGGGGGCCTGTGACCCAGTACTTC. The encoded protein is CSASLAGGPVTQYF.

The chain combines TRBV29-1 with TRBJ2-5; TRBD2 is a possible D gene (7 bases). Germline V lookup: CDR1 SQVTM, CDR2 ANQGSEA. Trimming cost V 3 bases and J 5 bases, with 22 bases left between them. There are 16 residues in the CDR3. The CDR3 DNA sequence: TGCAGCGTTGATGCATCCTGGGGGGGCGAGGGGGAGACCCAGTACTTC. This gives the protein CSVDASWGGEGETQYF.

This chain links TRBV21-1 with TRBJ2-6. TRBV21-1 is listed as a pseudogene. The CDR3 loop spans 19 amino acids. CDR3 DNA: TGTGCCAGCAGCAAAGTCATACTGGGGTTGCACTCTGGGGCCAACGTCCTGACTTTC. Its protein is CASSKVILGLHSGANVLTF.

This chain connects TRBV28 to TRBJ2-3; D call uncertain. CDR1 and CDR2 from the germline V gene are MDHEN and SYDVKM. The CDR3 extends over 14 amino acids. Trimming shortened V by 1 base and J by 4 bases, and 9 bases separated the two germline ends. The CDR3 sequence: CASSLLDNPDTQYF. The CDR3, as DNA: TGTGCCAGCAGTTTATTGGATAACCCAGATACGCAGTATTTT.

This clonotype was observed a few times. The chain recombines TRBV18 with TRBJ2-7; 7 bases map to TRBD1. This CDR3 is 15 amino acids long. CDR1 and CDR2 (germline): KGHSH, LQKENI. Unmatched junction bases numbered 7, after V lost 2 bases and J lost 3 bases. The CDR3 spells CASSPSSDRVYEQYF. The CDR3 DNA reads as TGTGCCAGCTCACCAAGTTCCGACAGGGTCTACGAGCAGTACTTC.

This clonotype was seen only a few times. J is TRBJ2-3 and V is TRBV9, with D perhaps assigned TRBD1 or TRBD2 (6 bases each). Germline V gene sequence: CDR1 SGDLS, CDR2 YYNGEE. V was clipped by 3 bases and J by 0 bases, with 8 bases between them. This CDR3 comprises 14 residues. The CDR3 protein is CASSEGGSTDTQYF. CDR3 sequence (DNA): TGTGCCAGCAGCGAAGGGGGGAGCACAGATACGCAGTATTTT.

Turning to this clonotype: The junction departs from the called germline gene at one end, perhaps through a read error. This sequence joins TRBV5-6 and TRBJ1-4, with D perhaps TRBD1 (5 bases). The CDR3 runs to 16 residues. Germline lookup yields CDR1 SGHDT and CDR2 YYEEEE. The CDR3 DNA reads TGTGCCAGCAGCTCGGACCCCGGGACGGATAACGAAAAACTGCTTTTT. Translation: CASSSDPGTDNEKLLF.

This clonotype showed up just a few times. The chain recombines TRBV10-3 with TRBJ2-5; 8 bases map to TRBD1. V shed 1 base and J 4 bases; nucleotides not matched to a gene: 2. Germline values: CDR1 ENHRY, CDR2 SYGVKD. The CDR3 extends over 14 amino acids. Here the CDR3 reads CAISEFQGAETQYF. CDR3 nucleotides: TGTGCCATCAGTGAGTTTCAGGGGGCAGAGACCCAGTACTTC.

Only a few counts were recorded for this clonotype. With a much larger clone just one base away, this may be a read error. V and J are TRBV11-2 and TRBJ1-6; D is unresolved. The CDR3 length is 14 residues. Germline loops: CDR1 SGHAT, CDR2 FQNNGV. V lost 3 bases and J lost 0, with 3 bases in between. Written as DNA, the CDR3 is TGTGCCAGCAGCTTGTACTCCTATAATTCACCCCTCCACTTT. Amino acid sequence: CASSLYSYNSPLHF.

The V gene is TRBV7-9, the J gene TRBJ2-5, with 7 positions matching TRBD2. Germline V gives CDR1 SEHNR, CDR2 FQNEAQ (reference sequence). The CDR3 has 15 amino acids. With 2 bases clipped from V and 5 bases from J, the junction kept 8 bases outside the gene matches. The CDR3 region is CASSLLIAGGETQYF. The CDR3 DNA reads TGTGCCAGCAGCTTATTGATAGCGGGCGGGGAGACCCAGTACTTC. The full variable domain, completed using reference TRBV7-9 and TRBJ2-5, is DTGVSQNPRHKITKRGQNVTFRCDPISEHNRLYWYRQTLGQGPEFLTYFQNEAQLEKSRLLSDRFSAERPKGSFSTLEIQRTEQGDSAMYLCASSLLIAGGETQYFGPGTRLLVL.